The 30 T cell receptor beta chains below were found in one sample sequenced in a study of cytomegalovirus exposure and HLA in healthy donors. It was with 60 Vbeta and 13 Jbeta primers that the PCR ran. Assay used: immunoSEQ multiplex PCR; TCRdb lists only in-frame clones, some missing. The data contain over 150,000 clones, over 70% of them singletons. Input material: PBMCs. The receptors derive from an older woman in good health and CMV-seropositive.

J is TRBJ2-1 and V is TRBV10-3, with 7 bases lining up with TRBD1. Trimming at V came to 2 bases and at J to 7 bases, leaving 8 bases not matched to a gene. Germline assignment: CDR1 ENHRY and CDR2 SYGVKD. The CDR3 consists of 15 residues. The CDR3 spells CAISEARGRLNEQFF. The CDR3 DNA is TGTGCCATCAGTGAGGCGAGGGGGCGGTTGAATGAGCAGTTCTTC.

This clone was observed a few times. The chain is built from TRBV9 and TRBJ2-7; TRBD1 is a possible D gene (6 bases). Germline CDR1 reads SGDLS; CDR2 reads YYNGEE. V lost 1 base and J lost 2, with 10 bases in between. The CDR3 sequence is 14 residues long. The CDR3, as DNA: TGTGCCAGCAGCGTAAGGGACACCCCCTACGAGCAGTACTTC. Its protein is CASSVRDTPYEQYF.

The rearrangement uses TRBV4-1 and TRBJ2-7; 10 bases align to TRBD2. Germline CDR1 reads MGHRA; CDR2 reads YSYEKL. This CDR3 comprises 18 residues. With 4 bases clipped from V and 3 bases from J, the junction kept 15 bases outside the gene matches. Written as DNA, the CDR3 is TGCGCCAGCAGCCCCACCCCAAATAGCGGGAGGACCCACTACGAGCAGTACTTC. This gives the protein CASSPTPNSGRTHYEQYF.

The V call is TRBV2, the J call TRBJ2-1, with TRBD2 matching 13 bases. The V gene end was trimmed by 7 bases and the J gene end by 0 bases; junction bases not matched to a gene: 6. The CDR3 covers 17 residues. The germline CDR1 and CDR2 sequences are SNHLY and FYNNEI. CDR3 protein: CASKLAGGPSSYNEQFF. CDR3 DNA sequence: TGTGCCAGCAAACTAGCGGGAGGGCCCAGCTCCTACAATGAGCAGTTCTTC.

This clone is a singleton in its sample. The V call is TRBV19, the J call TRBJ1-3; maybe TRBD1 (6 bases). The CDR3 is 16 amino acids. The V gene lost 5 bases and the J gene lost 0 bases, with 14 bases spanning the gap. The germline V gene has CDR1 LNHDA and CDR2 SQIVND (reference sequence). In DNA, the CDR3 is TGTGCCAGTAGTGGGTACCGGGACAACTCTGGAAACACCATATATTTT. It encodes CASSGYRDNSGNTIYF.

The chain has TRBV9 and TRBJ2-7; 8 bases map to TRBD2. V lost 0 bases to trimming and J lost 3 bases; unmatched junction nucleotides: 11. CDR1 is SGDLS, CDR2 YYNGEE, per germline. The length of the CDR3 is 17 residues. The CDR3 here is CASSVDGGAAKFYEQYF. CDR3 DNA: TGTGCCAGCAGCGTAGACGGGGGGGCAGCTAAATTCTACGAGCAGTACTTC.

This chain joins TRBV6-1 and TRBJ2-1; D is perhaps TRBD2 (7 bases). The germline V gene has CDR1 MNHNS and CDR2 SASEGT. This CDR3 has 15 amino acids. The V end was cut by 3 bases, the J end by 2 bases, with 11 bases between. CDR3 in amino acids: CASSEEGGPYNEQFF. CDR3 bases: TGTGCCAGCAGTGAGGAGGGGGGGCCCTACAATGAGCAGTTCTTC.

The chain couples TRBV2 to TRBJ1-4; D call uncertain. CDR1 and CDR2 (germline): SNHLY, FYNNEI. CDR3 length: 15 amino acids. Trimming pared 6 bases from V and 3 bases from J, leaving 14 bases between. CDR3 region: CASRLSGSANEKLFF. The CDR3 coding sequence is TGTGCCAGCAGACTTTCCGGGTCCGCTAATGAAAAACTGTTTTTT.

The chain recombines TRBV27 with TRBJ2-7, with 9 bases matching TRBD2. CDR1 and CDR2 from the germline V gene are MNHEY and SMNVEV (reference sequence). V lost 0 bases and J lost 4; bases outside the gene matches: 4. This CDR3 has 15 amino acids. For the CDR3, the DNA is TGTGCCAGCAGTTTATCAGCTAGCGGGGATTACGAGCAGTACTTC. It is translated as CASSLSASGDYEQYF.

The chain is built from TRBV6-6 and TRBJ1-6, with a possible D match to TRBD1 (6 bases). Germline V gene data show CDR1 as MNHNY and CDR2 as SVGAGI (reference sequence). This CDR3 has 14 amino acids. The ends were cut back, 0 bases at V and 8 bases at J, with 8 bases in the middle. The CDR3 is CASSYSTGDSPLHF. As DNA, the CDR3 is TGTGCCAGCAGTTACTCGACAGGAGATTCACCCCTCCACTTT.

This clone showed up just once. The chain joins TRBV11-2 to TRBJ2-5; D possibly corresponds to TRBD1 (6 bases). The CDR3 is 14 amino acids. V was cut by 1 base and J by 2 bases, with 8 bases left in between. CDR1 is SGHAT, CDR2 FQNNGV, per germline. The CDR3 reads CASSLGQGQETQYF. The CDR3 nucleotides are TGTGCCAGCAGCTTAGGGCAGGGGCAAGAGACCCAGTACTTC.

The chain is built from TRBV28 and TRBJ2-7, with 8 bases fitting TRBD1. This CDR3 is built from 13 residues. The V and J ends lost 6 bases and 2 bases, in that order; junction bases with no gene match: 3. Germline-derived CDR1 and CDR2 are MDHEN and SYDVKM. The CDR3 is CASRSGQAYEQYF. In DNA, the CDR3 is TGTGCCAGCAGATCGGGACAGGCCTACGAGCAGTACTTC. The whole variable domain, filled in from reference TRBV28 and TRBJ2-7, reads DVKVTQSSRYLVKRTGEKVFLECVQDMDHENMFWYRQDPGLGLRLIYFSYDVKMKEKGDIPEGYSVSREKKERFSLILESASTNQTSMYLCASRSGQAYEQYFGPGTRLTVT.

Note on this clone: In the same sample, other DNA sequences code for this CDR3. CDR3 in DNA: TGTGCCAGCAGTGAGGCAGGGGGCAACTATGGCTACACCTTC. Translation: CASSEAGGNYGYTF. The chain recombines TRBV6-1 with TRBJ1-2; 8 bases match TRBD1. CDR1 is MNHNS and CDR2 is SASEGT in the germline V gene. With V trimmed by 3 bases and J by 2 bases, 2 bases remained unmatched. This CDR3 spans 14 amino acids.

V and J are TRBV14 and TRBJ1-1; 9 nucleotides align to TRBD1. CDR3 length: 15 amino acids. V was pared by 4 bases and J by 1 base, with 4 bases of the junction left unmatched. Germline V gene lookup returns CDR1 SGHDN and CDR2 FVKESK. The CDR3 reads CASSPRTGANTEAFF. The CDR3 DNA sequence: TGTGCCAGCAGCCCGAGGACAGGGGCGAACACTGAAGCTTTCTTT.

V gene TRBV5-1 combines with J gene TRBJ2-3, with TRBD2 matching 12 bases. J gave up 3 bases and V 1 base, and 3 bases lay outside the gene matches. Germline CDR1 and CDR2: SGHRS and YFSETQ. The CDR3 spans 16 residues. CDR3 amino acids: CASSLRTSGETDTQYF. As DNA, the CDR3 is TGCGCCAGCAGCTTGAGGACTAGCGGGGAGACAGATACGCAGTATTTT. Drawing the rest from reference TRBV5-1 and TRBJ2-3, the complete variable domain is KAGVTQTPRYLIKTRGQQVTLSCSPISGHRSVSWYQQTPGQGLQFLFEYFSETQRNKGNFPGRFSGRQFSNSRSEMNVSTLELGDSALYLCASSLRTSGETDTQYFGPGTRLTVL.

CDR3 sequence (DNA): TGTGCCAGCAGCCGAAGGACAGGGACAAACAATGAGCAGTTCTTC. The encoded protein is CASSRRTGTNNEQFF. This rearrangement joins TRBV5-4 to TRBJ2-1; 8 bases align to TRBD1. Germline-derived CDR1 and CDR2 are SGHNT and YYREEE (reference sequence). The CDR3 totals 15 residues. The V segment lost 4 bases and the J segment 5 bases; nucleotides outside the gene matches: 8.

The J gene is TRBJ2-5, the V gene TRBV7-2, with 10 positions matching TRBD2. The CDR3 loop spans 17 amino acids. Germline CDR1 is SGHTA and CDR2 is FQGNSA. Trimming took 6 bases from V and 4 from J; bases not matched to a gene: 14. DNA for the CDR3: TGTGCCAGCAGAGAAGAGCCAGCGGGGGGGCCGCGAGAGACCCAGTACTTC. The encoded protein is CASREEPAGGPRETQYF.

CDR3: CASSISRDFGPQHF. Written as DNA, the CDR3 is TGTGCCAGTAGTATAAGTAGGGACTTTGGGCCCCAGCATTTT. The chain has TRBV19 and TRBJ1-5, with D tentatively TRBD1 (5 bases). This CDR3 contains 14 residues. Trimming left V 2 bases short and J 9 bases short, with 14 bases between. Germline V gene sequence: CDR1 LNHDA, CDR2 SQIVND (reference sequence). The full variable domain, with the rest looked up from reference TRBV19 and TRBJ1-5, is DGGITQSPKYLFRKEGQNVTLSCEQNLNHDAMYWYRQDPGQGLRLIYYSQIVNDFQKGDIAEGYSVSREKKESFPLTVTSAQKNPTAFYLCASSISRDFGPQHFGDGTRLSIL.

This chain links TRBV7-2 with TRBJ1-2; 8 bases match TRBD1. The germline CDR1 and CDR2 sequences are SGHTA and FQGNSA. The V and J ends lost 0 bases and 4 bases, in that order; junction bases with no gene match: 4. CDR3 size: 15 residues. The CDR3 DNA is TGTGCCAGCAGCTTAGCTCAGGGGGCGGCCTATGGCTACACCTTC. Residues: CASSLAQGAAYGYTF.

The CDR3: CASSLGGAGYQETQYF. The CDR3 region has the DNA TGTGCCAGCAGCTTAGGAGGTGCGGGCTACCAAGAGACCCAGTACTTC. V and J are TRBV13 and TRBJ2-5, with D possibly matching TRBD2 (5 bases). The CDR3 covers 16 residues. The V end was cut by 0 bases, the J end by 0 bases, with 11 bases between. CDR1 is PRHDT, CDR2 FYEKMQ, per germline (reference sequence).

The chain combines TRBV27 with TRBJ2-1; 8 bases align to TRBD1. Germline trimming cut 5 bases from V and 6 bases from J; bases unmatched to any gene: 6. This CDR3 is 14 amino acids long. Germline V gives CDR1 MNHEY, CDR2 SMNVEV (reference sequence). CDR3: CASSIGQGSNEQFF. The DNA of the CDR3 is TGTGCCAGCAGTATAGGACAGGGCTCCAATGAGCAGTTCTTC.

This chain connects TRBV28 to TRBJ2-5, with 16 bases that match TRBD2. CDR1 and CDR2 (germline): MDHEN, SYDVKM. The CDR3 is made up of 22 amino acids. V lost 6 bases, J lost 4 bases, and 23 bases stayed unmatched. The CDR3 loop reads CASSCNIPGLAGGQSLGETQYF. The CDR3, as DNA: TGTGCCAGCAGCTGCAACATCCCGGGACTAGCGGGAGGGCAGAGTTTGGGAGAGACCCAGTACTTC.

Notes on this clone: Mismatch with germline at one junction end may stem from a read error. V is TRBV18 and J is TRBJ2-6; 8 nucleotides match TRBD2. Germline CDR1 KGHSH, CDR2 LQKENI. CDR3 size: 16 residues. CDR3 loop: CASSLTGTGGANGLTF. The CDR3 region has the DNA TGTGCCAGCTCGCTTACAGGGACGGGGGGGGCCAACGGCCTGACTTTC.

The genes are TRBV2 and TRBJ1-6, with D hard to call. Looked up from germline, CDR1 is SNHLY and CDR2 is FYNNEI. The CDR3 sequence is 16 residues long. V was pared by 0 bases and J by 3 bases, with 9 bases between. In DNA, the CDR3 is TGTGCCAGCAGTGAAGCGCGCGGGAGCTATAATTCACCCCTCCACTTT. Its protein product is CASSEARGSYNSPLHF.

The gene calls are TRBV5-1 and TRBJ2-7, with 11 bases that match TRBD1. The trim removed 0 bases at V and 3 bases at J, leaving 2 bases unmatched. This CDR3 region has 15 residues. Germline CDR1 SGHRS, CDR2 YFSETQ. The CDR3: CASSLAGTGGYEQYF. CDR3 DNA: TGCGCCAGCAGCTTGGCCGGGACAGGGGGCTACGAGCAGTACTTC.

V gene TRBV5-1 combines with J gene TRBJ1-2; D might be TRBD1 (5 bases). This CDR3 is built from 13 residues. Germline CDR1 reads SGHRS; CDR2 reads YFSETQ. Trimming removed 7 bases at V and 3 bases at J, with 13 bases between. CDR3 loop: CASASWGDYGYTF. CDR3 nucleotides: TGCGCCAGCGCCTCATGGGGGGACTATGGCTACACCTTC.

The CDR3 nucleotides read TGCGCCAGCAGCTTGGAACAGGGGTACTACGAGCAGTACTTC. This translates into CASSLEQGYYEQYF. The V call is TRBV5-1, the J call TRBJ2-7, with 7 bases lining up with TRBD1. CDR1 SGHRS and CDR2 YFSETQ come from the germline V gene. V was pared by 0 bases and J by 3 bases, with 3 bases of the junction left unmatched. The CDR3 consists of 14 residues.

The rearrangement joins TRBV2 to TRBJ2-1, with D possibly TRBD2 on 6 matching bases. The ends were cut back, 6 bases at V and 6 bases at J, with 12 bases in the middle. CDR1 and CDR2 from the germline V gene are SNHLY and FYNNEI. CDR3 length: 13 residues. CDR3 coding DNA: TGTGCCAGCAGATCCGGGACTGCCAATGAGCAGTTCTTC. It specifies CASRSGTANEQFF.

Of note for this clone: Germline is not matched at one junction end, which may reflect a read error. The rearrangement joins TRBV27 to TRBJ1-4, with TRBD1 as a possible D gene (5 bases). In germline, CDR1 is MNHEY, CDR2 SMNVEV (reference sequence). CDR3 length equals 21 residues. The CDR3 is CASSLSARGDRLVTTNERLFF. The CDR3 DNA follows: TGTGCCAGCAGTCTATCCGCCCGGGGGGATCGACTAGTAACAACTAATGAAAGACTGTTTTTT.

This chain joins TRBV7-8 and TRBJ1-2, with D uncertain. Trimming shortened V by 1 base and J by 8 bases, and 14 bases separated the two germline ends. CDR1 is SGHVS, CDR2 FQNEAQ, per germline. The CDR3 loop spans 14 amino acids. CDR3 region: CASSLVPGIYGYTF. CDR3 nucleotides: TGTGCCAGCAGCTTAGTGCCGGGGATCTACGGCTACACCTTC.